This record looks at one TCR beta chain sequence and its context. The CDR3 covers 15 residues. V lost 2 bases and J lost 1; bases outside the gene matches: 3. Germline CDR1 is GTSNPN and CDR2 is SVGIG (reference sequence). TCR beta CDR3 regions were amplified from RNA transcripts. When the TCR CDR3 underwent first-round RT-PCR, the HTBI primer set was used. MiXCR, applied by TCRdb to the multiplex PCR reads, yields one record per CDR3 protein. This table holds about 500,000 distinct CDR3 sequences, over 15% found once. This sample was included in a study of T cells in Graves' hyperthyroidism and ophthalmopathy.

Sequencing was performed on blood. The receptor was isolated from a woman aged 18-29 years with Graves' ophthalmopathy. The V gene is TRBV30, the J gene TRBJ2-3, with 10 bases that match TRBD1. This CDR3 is CAWSTGTGGTDTQYF. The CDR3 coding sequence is TGTGCCTGGAGTACCGGGACAGGGGGCACAGATACGCAGTATTTT.